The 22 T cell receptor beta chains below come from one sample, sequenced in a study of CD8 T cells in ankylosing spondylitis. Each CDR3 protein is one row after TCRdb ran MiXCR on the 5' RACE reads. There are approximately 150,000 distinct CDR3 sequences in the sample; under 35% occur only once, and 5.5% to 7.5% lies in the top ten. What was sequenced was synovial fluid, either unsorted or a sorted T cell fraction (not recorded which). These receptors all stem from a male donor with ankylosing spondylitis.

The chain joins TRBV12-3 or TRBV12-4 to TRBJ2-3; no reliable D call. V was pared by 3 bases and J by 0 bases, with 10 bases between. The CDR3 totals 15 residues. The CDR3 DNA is TGTGCCAGCAGTTTGGGGTCACCCAGCACAGATACGCAGTATTTT. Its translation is CASSLGSPSTDTQYF.

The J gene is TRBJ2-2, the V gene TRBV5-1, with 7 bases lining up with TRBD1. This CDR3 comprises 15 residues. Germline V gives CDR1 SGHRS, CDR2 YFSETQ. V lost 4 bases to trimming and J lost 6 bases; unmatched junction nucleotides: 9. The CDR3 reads CASSPGTALAGELFF. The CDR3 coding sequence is TGCGCCAGCAGCCCCGGGACAGCCCTCGCCGGGGAGCTGTTTTTT.

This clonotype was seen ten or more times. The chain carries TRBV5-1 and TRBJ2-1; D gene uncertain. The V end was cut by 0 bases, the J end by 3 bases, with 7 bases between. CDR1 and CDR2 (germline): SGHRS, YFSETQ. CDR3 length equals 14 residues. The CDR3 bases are TGCGCCAGCAGCTTGGGGCCAAACTACAATGAGCAGTTCTTC. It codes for CASSLGPNYNEQFF.

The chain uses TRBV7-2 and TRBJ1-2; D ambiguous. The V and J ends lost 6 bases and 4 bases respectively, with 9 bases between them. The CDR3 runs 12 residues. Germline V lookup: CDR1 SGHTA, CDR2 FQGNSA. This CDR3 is CASSGSLYGYTF. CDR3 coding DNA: TGTGCCAGCAGTGGCAGTCTCTATGGCTACACCTTC.

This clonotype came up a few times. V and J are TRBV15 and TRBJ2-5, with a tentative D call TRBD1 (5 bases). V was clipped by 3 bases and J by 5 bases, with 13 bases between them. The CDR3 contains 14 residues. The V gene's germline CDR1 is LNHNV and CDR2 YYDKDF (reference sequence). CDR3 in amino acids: CATSRDIGAETQYF. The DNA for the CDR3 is TGTGCCACCAGCAGGGACATAGGCGCCGAGACCCAGTACTTC.

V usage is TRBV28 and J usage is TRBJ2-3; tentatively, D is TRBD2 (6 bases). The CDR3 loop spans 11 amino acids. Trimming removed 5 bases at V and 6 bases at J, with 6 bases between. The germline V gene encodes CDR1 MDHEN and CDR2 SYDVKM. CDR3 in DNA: TGTGCCAGCAGTACTAGCGATACGCAGTATTTT. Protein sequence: CASSTSDTQYF.

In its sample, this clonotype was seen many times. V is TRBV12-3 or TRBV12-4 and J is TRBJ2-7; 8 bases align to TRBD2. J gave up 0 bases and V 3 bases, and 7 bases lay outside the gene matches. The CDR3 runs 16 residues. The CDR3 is CASSFASGPSSYEQYF. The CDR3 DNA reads TGTGCCAGCAGTTTTGCTAGCGGGCCGAGCTCCTACGAGCAGTACTTC.

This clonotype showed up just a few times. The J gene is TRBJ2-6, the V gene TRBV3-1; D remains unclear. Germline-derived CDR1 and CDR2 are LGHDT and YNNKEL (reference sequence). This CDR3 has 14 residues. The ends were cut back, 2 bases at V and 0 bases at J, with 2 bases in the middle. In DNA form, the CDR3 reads TGTGCCAGCAGCCAAAACTCTGGGGCCAACGTCCTGACTTTC. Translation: CASSQNSGANVLTF.

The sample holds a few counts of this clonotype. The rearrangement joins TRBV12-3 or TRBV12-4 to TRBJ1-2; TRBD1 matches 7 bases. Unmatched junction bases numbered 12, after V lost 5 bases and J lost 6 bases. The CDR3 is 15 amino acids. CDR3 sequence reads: CASSPSGQLANGYTF. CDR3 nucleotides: TGTGCCAGCAGTCCCTCGGGACAGCTGGCGAATGGCTACACCTTC.

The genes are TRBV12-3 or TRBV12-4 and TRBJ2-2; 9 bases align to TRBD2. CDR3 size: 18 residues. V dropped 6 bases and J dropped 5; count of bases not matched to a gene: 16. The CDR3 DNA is TGTGCCAGCAGCTCCCCGGGTGGTAGCGGGAGTACTACCGGGGAGCTGTTTTTT. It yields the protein CASSSPGGSGSTTGELFF.

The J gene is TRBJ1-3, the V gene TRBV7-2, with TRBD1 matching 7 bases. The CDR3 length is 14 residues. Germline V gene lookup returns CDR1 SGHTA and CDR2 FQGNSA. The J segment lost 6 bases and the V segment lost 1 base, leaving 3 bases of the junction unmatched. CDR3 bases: TGTGCCAGCAGCTTAGGAGGGGGCGAAAACACCATATATTTT. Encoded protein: CASSLGGGENTIYF.

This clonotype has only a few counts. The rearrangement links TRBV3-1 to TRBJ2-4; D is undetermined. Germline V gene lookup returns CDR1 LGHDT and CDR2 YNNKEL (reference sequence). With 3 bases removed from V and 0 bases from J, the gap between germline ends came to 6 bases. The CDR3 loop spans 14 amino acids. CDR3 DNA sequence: TGTGCCAGCAGCCAGTTGGGAGCCAAAAACATTCAGTACTTC. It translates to CASSQLGAKNIQYF.

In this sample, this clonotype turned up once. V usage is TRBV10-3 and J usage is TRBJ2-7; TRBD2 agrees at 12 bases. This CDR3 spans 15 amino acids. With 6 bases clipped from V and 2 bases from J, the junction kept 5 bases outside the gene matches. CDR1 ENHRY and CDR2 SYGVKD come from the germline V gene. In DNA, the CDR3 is TGTGCCATCAGCCGACTAGCGGGGGAGACCTACGAGCAGTACTTC. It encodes CAISRLAGETYEQYF.

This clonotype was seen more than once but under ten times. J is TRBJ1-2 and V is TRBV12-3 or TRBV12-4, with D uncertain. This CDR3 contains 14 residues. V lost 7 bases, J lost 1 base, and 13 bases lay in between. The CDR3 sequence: CASTREYLNYGYTF. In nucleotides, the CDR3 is TGTGCCAGCACCCGGGAGTATCTTAACTATGGCTACACCTTC.

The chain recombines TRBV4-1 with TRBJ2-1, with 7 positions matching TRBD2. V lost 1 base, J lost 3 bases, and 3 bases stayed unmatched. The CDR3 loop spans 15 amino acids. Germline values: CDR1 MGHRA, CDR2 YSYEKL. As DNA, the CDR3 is TGCGCCAGCAGCCAAGGAAGCGGGGACTACAATGAGCAGTTCTTC. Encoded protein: CASSQGSGDYNEQFF.

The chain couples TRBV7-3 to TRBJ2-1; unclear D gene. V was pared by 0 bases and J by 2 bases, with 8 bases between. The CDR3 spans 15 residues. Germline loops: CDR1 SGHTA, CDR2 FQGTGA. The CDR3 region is CASSLTSGPYNEQFF. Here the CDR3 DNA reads TGTGCCAGCAGCTTAACGTCCGGGCCCTACAATGAGCAGTTCTTC.

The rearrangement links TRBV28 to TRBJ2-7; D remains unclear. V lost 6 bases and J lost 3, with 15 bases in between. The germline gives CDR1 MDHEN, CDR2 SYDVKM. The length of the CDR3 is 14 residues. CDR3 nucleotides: TGTGCCAGCAGGGCGATGGGTAAGAACTACGAGCAGTACTTC. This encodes CASRAMGKNYEQYF.

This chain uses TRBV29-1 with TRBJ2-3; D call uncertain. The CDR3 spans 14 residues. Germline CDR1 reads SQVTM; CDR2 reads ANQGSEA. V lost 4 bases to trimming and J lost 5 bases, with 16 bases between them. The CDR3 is CSVGPRFKGDTQYF. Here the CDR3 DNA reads TGCAGCGTTGGTCCCAGATTCAAAGGAGATACGCAGTATTTT.

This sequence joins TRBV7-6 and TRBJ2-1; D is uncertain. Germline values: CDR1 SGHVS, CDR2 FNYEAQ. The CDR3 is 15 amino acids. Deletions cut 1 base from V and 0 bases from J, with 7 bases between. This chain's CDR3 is CASSLEGYSYNEQFF. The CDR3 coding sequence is TGTGCCAGCAGCTTAGAGGGATACTCCTACAATGAGCAGTTCTTC.

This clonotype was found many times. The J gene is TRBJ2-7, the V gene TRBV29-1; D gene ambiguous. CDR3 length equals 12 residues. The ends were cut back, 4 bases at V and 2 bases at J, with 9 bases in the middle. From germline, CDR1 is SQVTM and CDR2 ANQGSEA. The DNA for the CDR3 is TGCAGCGTTGGTCCTGATACCTACGAGCAGTACTTC. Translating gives CSVGPDTYEQYF.

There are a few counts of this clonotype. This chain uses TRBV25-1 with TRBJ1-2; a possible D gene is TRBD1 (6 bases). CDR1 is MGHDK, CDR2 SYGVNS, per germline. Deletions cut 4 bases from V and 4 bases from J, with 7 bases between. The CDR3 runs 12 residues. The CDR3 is CASSAGVYGYTF. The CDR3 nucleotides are TGTGCCAGCAGTGCAGGGGTCTATGGCTACACCTTC.

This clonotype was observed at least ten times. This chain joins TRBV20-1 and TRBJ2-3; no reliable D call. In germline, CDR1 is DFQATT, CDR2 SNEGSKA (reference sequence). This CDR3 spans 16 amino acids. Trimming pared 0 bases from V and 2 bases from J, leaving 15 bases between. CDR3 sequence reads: CSARDLAVRYTDTQYF. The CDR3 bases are TGCAGTGCTAGAGATCTCGCCGTAAGGTACACAGATACGCAGTATTTT.